These 27 T cell receptor beta chains were sequenced from one sample in a study of blood T cell repertoires in COVID-19. The protocol was immunoSEQ multiplex PCR, while the TCRdb copy is restricted to in-frame clones and leaves out a portion. Of some 66,000 clones in the sample, 85% to 90% were seen once. Specimen: peripheral blood. Source of these receptors: a human donor with active COVID-19. The donor label of this sample is uncertain.

This rearrangement joins TRBV6-5 to TRBJ1-2, with 9 positions matching TRBD1. The V gene's germline CDR1 is MNHEY and CDR2 SVGAGI. With 7 bases clipped from V and 2 bases from J, the junction kept 5 bases outside the gene matches. The CDR3 spans 14 residues. CDR3 nucleotides: TGTGCCAGCACGATACAGGGGGCGAACTATGGCTACACCTTC. It encodes CASTIQGANYGYTF.

The rearrangement joins TRBV25-1 to TRBJ2-5, with 8 bases identical to TRBD2. The CDR3 consists of 17 residues. After removal of 4 bases from V and 0 bases from J, the junction contained 10 bases not matched to a gene. Germline values: CDR1 MGHDK, CDR2 SYGVNS. This CDR3 is CASSATGGVRDQETQYF. The CDR3 DNA sequence: TGTGCCAGCAGTGCCACGGGGGGGGTAAGGGACCAAGAGACCCAGTACTTC. Full variable domain (missing parts from reference TRBV25-1 and TRBJ2-5): EADIYQTPRYLVIGTGKKITLECSQTMGHDKMYWYQQDPGMELHLIHYSYGVNSTEKGDLSSESTVSRIRTEHFPLTLESARPSHTSQYLCASSATGGVRDQETQYFGPGTRLLVL.

J is TRBJ1-5 and V is TRBV5-6; D unclear. Germline V gene sequence: CDR1 SGHDT, CDR2 YYEEEE. V was clipped by 0 bases and J by 1 base, with 8 bases between them. This CDR3 is built from 15 residues. The CDR3 DNA reads TGTGCCAGCAGCTTGGGGGGAGGGAGCAATCAGCCCCAGCATTTT. It yields the protein CASSLGGGSNQPQHF.

V gene TRBV6-1 combines with J gene TRBJ1-1; D is possibly TRBD1 (6 bases). Per the germline V gene, CDR1 is MNHNS and CDR2 is SASEGT. The CDR3 runs 13 residues. Between the trimmed V and J ends, which lost 2 bases and 4 bases, there was a span of 8 bases. For the CDR3, the DNA is TGTGCCAGCAGTGAAATCAGGGGCACTGAAGCTTTCTTT. Its translation: CASSEIRGTEAFF.

V gene TRBV27 combines with J gene TRBJ2-7; 8 bases fit TRBD1. CDR3 length: 15 amino acids. Germline V gives CDR1 MNHEY, CDR2 SMNVEV (reference sequence). V shed 4 bases, J shed 4 bases, and the junction held 9 bases outside the gene matches. This chain's CDR3 is CASSSPGQGRYEQYF. DNA of the CDR3: TGTGCCAGCAGTTCCCCCGGACAGGGAAGATACGAGCAGTACTTC.

The CDR3 protein is CASRRGRDEETQYF. For the CDR3, the DNA is TGTGCCAGTAGAAGGGGAAGGGATGAGGAGACCCAGTACTTC. The chain has TRBV19 and TRBJ2-5; D possibly corresponds to TRBD1 (5 bases). V lost 6 bases and J lost 5, with 16 bases in between. The V gene's germline CDR1 is LNHDA and CDR2 SQIVND (reference sequence). This CDR3 comprises 14 residues. Using reference TRBV19 and TRBJ2-5 for the parts outside the CDR3, the full variable domain is DGGITQSPKYLFRKEGQNVTLSCEQNLNHDAMYWYRQDPGQGLRLIYYSQIVNDFQKGDIAEGYSVSREKKESFPLTVTSAQKNPTAFYLCASRRGRDEETQYFGPGTRLLVL.

The chain is built from TRBV7-2 and TRBJ1-2; the D gene is possibly TRBD1 (5 bases). The germline V gene has CDR1 SGHTA and CDR2 FQGNSA. The CDR3 contains 14 residues. Trimming stripped 5 bases from V and 6 bases from J, with 16 bases between. The CDR3 reads CASSRWEGPDGYTF. In DNA form, the CDR3 reads TGTGCCAGCAGCCGTTGGGAGGGGCCCGATGGCTACACCTTC.

The J gene is TRBJ2-6, the V gene TRBV6-6; 11 nucleotides line up with TRBD2. J was trimmed by 3 bases and V by 5 bases; bases with no gene match: 9. The CDR3 consists of 18 residues. Germline V gene lookup returns CDR1 MNHNY and CDR2 SVGAGI (reference sequence). The DNA for the CDR3 is TGTGCCAGCAGTCTCTCTAGCGGGAGGATGAGTGGGGCCAACGTCCTGACTTTC. Amino acid sequence: CASSLSSGRMSGANVLTF.

The chain joins TRBV6-1 to TRBJ1-6; D unresolved. Germline V gene data show CDR1 as MNHNS and CDR2 as SASEGT. Trimming cost V 2 bases and J 6 bases, with 5 bases left between them. The CDR3 runs 13 residues. Here the CDR3 reads CASSETANSPLHF. CDR3 bases: TGTGCCAGCAGTGAAACAGCTAATTCACCCCTCCACTTT.

V is TRBV7-2 and J is TRBJ2-3, with 15 bases aligning to TRBD2. With 5 bases clipped from V and 5 bases from J, the junction kept 8 bases outside the gene matches. Germline CDR1 and CDR2: SGHTA and FQGNSA. The CDR3 runs 17 residues. The CDR3 bases are TGTGCCAGCAGCCCCGGACTAGCGGGGGGGCAAGGAGATACGCAGTATTTT. Translation gives CASSPGLAGGQGDTQYF.

The chain uses TRBV7-9 and TRBJ2-7; 9 positions agree with TRBD1. The CDR3 loop spans 16 amino acids. Germline V gives CDR1 SEHNR, CDR2 FQNEAQ (reference sequence). With V trimmed by 4 bases and J by 1 base, 8 bases remained unmatched. The CDR3 DNA sequence: TGTGCCAGCAGCTCTTCCGGGACAGGGACATCCTACGAGCAGTACTTC. Its translation: CASSSSGTGTSYEQYF.

The J gene is TRBJ2-7, the V gene TRBV5-1, with 7 nucleotides matching TRBD1. CDR3 length: 14 amino acids. Per germline, CDR1 SGHRS and CDR2 YFSETQ. Unmatched junction bases numbered 6, after V lost 4 bases and J lost 2 bases. In DNA form, the CDR3 reads TGCGCCAGCAGCCCGTCGACAGGGACCTACGAGCAGTACTTC. Translated, it gives CASSPSTGTYEQYF.

J is TRBJ1-6 and V is TRBV5-4; 7 positions agree with TRBD1. Germline CDR1 is SGHNT and CDR2 is YYREEE (reference sequence). The V gene end was trimmed by 3 bases and the J gene end by 6 bases; junction bases not matched to a gene: 6. The length of the CDR3 is 15 residues. CDR3 sequence reads: CASSSRQGTNSPLHF. CDR3 nucleotide sequence: TGTGCCAGCAGCTCGAGACAGGGTACTAATTCACCCCTCCACTTT.

By share, this clone counts as medium-sized (0.01 to 0.1%). This rearrangement joins TRBV27 to TRBJ2-1; TRBD2 is a possible D gene (6 bases). This CDR3 is 12 amino acids long. Germline CDR1 reads MNHEY; CDR2 reads SMNVEV (reference sequence). The V end was cut by 5 bases, the J end by 12 bases, with 14 bases between. The CDR3 reads CASSPLSGGQFF. DNA of the CDR3: TGTGCCAGCAGTCCACTTAGCGGCGGGCAGTTCTTC.

The gene calls are TRBV6-2 or TRBV6-3 and TRBJ2-7; D perhaps matches TRBD1 (7 bases). The germline gives CDR1 MNHEY, CDR2 SVGEGT. This CDR3 region has 17 residues. Trimming took 2 bases from V and 0 from J, leaving 17 bases between them. The CDR3 sequence is CASSYTITGDFSYEQYF. The CDR3 DNA follows: TGTGCCAGCAGTTACACAATAACAGGGGACTTCTCCTACGAGCAGTACTTC.

Written as DNA, the CDR3 is TGCGCCAGCAGCCAAGTTGCTAGCGGGGCCGCCCCCTACAATGAGCAGTTCTTC. Protein sequence: CASSQVASGAAPYNEQFF. The rearrangement links TRBV4-3 to TRBJ2-1; 9 positions agree with TRBD2. The J segment lost 2 bases and the V segment lost 1 base, leaving 9 bases of the junction unmatched. The CDR3 spans 18 residues. The germline V gene encodes CDR1 LGHNA and CDR2 YSLEER.

This rearrangement joins TRBV5-1 to TRBJ2-3, with TRBD1 matching over 9 bases. Germline CDR1 SGHRS, CDR2 YFSETQ. The length of the CDR3 is 14 residues. J lost 4 bases, V lost 4 bases, and 4 bases had no gene match. The chain's CDR3 is CASSGGQGPDTQYF. In nucleotides, the CDR3 is TGCGCCAGCAGCGGGGGACAGGGCCCAGATACGCAGTATTTT.

CDR3 nucleotides: TGTGCCAGTAGTTCCCAGGGGGCCCTCACAGATACGCAGTATTTT. Translated: CASSSQGALTDTQYF. V usage is TRBV19 and J usage is TRBJ2-3; TRBD1 aligns across 8 bases. Germline V lookup: CDR1 LNHDA, CDR2 SQIVND (reference sequence). V lost 5 bases to trimming and J lost 2 bases; unmatched junction nucleotides: 6. There are 15 residues in the CDR3. Drawing the rest from reference TRBV19 and TRBJ2-3, the complete variable domain is DGGITQSPKYLFRKEGQNVTLSCEQNLNHDAMYWYRQDPGQGLRLIYYSQIVNDFQKGDIAEGYSVSREKKESFPLTVTSAQKNPTAFYLCASSSQGALTDTQYFGPGTRLTVL.

V and J are TRBV12-3 or TRBV12-4 and TRBJ2-3, with D maybe TRBD1 (6 bases). The CDR3 has 13 amino acids. V lost 5 bases and J lost 2, with 8 bases in between. This CDR3 reads CASSAGDTDTQYF. The DNA of the CDR3 is TGTGCCAGCAGTGCAGGGGACACAGATACGCAGTATTTT.

The gene calls are TRBV28 and TRBJ1-2, with D tentatively TRBD1 (6 bases). CDR3 length: 13 amino acids. Between the trimmed V and J ends, which lost 6 bases and 4 bases, there was a span of 12 bases. CDR1 MDHEN and CDR2 SYDVKM come from the germline V gene. As DNA, the CDR3 is TGTGCCAGCAGACTACAGGGACGCTATGGCTACACCTTC. Its translation: CASRLQGRYGYTF.

The chain recombines TRBV28 with TRBJ1-1; TRBD1 agrees at 10 bases. The CDR3 is made up of 12 amino acids. Germline V gene data show CDR1 as MDHEN and CDR2 as SYDVKM. With V trimmed by 5 bases and J by 10 bases, 4 bases remained unmatched. The CDR3 loop reads CASSDRGLGAFF. CDR3 coding DNA: TGTGCCAGCAGTGACAGGGGGCTTGGAGCTTTCTTT.

V is TRBV2 and J is TRBJ2-5; the D gene is possibly TRBD2 (5 bases). Germline values: CDR1 SNHLY, CDR2 FYNNEI. V lost 4 bases, J lost 4 bases, and 10 bases lay in between. CDR3 length: 13 amino acids. In nucleotides, the CDR3 is TGTGCCAGCAGTGTCGGGATCGTAGAGACCCAGTACTTC. As protein: CASSVGIVETQYF.

This rearrangement joins TRBV3-1 (or the pseudogene TRBV3-2) to TRBJ1-2; 11 bases line up with TRBD1. V lost 5 bases, J lost 1 base, and 12 bases stayed unmatched. CDR3 length equals 18 residues. CDR1 LGHDT and CDR2 YNNKEL come from the germline V gene (reference sequence). CDR3 sequence reads: CASSSDYSGTGGNYGYTF. CDR3 in DNA: TGTGCCAGCAGCTCCGACTATTCCGGGACAGGGGGTAACTATGGCTACACCTTC.

J is TRBJ2-5 and V is TRBV6-2 or TRBV6-3; D might be TRBD1 (6 bases). The CDR3 loop spans 15 amino acids. Trimming stripped 2 bases from V and 2 bases from J, with 12 bases between. CDR1 is MNHEY, CDR2 SVGEGT, per germline. The CDR3 loop reads CASSYLGQPQETQYF. The CDR3 DNA reads TGTGCCAGCAGTTACCTCGGACAGCCGCAAGAGACCCAGTACTTC.

The rearrangement uses TRBV6-2 or TRBV6-3 and TRBJ2-5; TRBD1 aligns across 8 bases. Germline lookup yields CDR1 MNHEY and CDR2 SVGEGT. The CDR3 is 18 residues long. V gave up 3 bases and J gave up 3 bases; unmatched junction bases: 15. CDR3 amino acids: CASSYPTGERGLKETQYF. CDR3 nucleotides: TGTGCCAGCAGTTATCCGACAGGGGAACGGGGCCTTAAAGAGACCCAGTACTTC.

The rearrangement links TRBV19 to TRBJ1-5, with D perhaps TRBD1 (5 bases). The CDR3 is made up of 13 amino acids. The V and J ends lost 6 bases and 7 bases respectively, with 13 bases between them. Germline assignment: CDR1 LNHDA and CDR2 SQIVND (reference sequence). The CDR3 spells CASSLTVGQPQHF. The CDR3 nucleotides read TGTGCCAGTAGCCTGACAGTCGGCCAGCCCCAGCATTTT.

This clone was seen more than once but under ten times. The V call is TRBV27, the J call TRBJ2-7, with D tentatively TRBD2 (6 bases). Trimming cost V 3 bases and J 0 bases, with 15 bases left between them. CDR3 size: 16 residues. CDR1 and CDR2 from the germline V gene are MNHEY and SMNVEV (reference sequence). This CDR3 is CASSFSAGMVSYEQYF. DNA for the CDR3: TGTGCCAGCAGTTTCTCTGCGGGAATGGTCTCCTACGAGCAGTACTTC.